The clone carrying this T cell receptor (beta chain) was seen once. Its antigen is unknown. The sample comes from a study of Tregs in tolerant kidney transplant recipients. For the study at large: Recipients received nonmyeloablative bone marrow transplants from related graft donors, with transient mixed chimerism.

Study-level findings and limits: Nucleotide sequences could not be compared across some patients' samples due to primer changes. Tregs expanded with activated donor B cells seemed most donor-specific.

The CDR3 contains 13 residues. Trimming shortened V by 6 bases and J by 4 bases, and 10 bases separated the two germline ends. Per germline, CDR1 SGHAT and CDR2 FQNNGV. The method was immunoSEQ multiplex PCR; TCRdb's version includes in-frame clones alone and lacks a portion of them. The table includes approximately 98,000 clones, roughly 89% detected once. CD4+CD25+CD127- Tregs, CD4+CD25- non-Tregs, CD4 and CD8 cells were sorted. Sequencing used CD4+ T cells from blood, obtained before the transplant. The chain couples TRBV11-2 to TRBJ1-5, with a possible D match to TRBD1 (5 bases). This receptor was identified in a human donor who received a combined kidney and bone marrow transplant. The CDR3 region is CASSEKGNQPQHF. The CDR3 coding sequence is TGTGCCAGCAGTGAAAAGGGGAATCAGCCCCAGCATTTT.